This TCR beta chain was identified during a study of blood T cell repertoires in COVID-19. Germline V gives CDR1 SGHRS, CDR2 YFSETQ. The CDR3 is 15 amino acids. The V and J ends lost 3 bases and 0 bases respectively, with 13 bases between them. Resolution of symptoms, clearance, or two negative PCRs was present in recovered Cohort 3 donors. Method: immunoSEQ multiplex PCR; TCRdb's copy keeps in-frame clones and lacks some. The repertoire has fewer than 450,000 clones, 90% of them found once; the top ten carry under 0.7%. The receptor's source is a young man who had recovered from COVID-19. Sequenced: PBMCs or T cells enriched from blood (not recorded which). V usage is TRBV5-1 and J usage is TRBJ2-7, with a weak D call TRBD2 (6 bases). CDR3 DNA sequence: TGCGCCAGCAGCTCCAATAGCGGTAGCTCCTACGAGCAGTACTTC. Protein sequence: CASSSNSGSSYEQYF.